What follows is one T cell receptor (beta chain) and its context. The antigen this receptor binds is unknown. Base qualities are not at hand, and no much larger clone is one base apart. In total, roughly 670 healthy bone marrow donors made up the cohort. At the time of sampling, all cohort members were nominally healthy, though unrecorded immune exposures were likely present. The donor tested CMV seropositive and was one of the 289 seropositive cohort members. Each donor provided a peripheral blood sample, and peripheral blood mononuclear cells were used for TCR beta sequencing. Genomic DNA extraction from the blood cell samples was performed with the Qiagen DNeasy Blood Extraction Kit. This sample was taken from a study of cytomegalovirus exposure and HLA in healthy donors (dated by TCRdb to the late 2010s). For the study in its entirety: An earlier analysis of roughly 630 of the donors reported 250 to 300 Gb of sequence data and some 120 million unique TCR beta sequences from roughly 200 million T cells. An early release that covered around 590 HLA-typed donors contained approximately 300 gigabases of sequencing data and approximately 85 million unique TCR sequences. In a later genetic analysis, genome-wide SNP genotypes for about 55% of the roughly 670 donors were used, and that subset was treated as a discovery cohort. Because of strong linkage in the cohort, 5 or 6 DR-DQ haplotypes were treated as single units for association and clustering. Every discovery cohort repertoire had been produced on one sequencing platform. The study was designed to test whether signatures of past pathogen exposure could be identified by cataloging public T cell receptors. The study combined high-throughput TCR immunosequencing, statistical association of individual TCRs with disease status, and machine learning to predict cytomegalovirus infection status. Among the approximately 430 genotyped donors, under 90% belonged to the genetic ancestry cluster associated with self-reported Caucasian donors. To study patterns of TCR occurrence, a later analysis re-analyzed previously published TCR beta repertoires from just over 650 donors and added high-resolution HLA genotyping. The later analysis used no new phenotypic data to find candidate immune exposures, relying instead on TCR beta sequences and their occurrence across donors. Typing coverage varied by locus: about 629-640 donors for A, B, C, DRB1 and DQB1; roughly 560 for DQA1; approximately 610 for DPA1; more than 450 for DPB1. Across some 400 genotyped donors of the cohort, an average of 235,054 unique TCR beta nucleotide sequences per donor were sequenced, and approximately 19% of those sequences were non-productive. Class I and class II HLA loci were covered by the typing at four-digit resolution. Using immunosequencing, the study profiled T cell repertoires from about 620 subjects and related those repertoires to cytomegalovirus serostatus. A separate validation cohort of more than 100 different subjects was used in addition to the roughly 720-subject first cohort. An earlier analysis of nearly 600 of the donors applied high-throughput TCR beta sequencing to assess whether each TCR beta V gene segment acted as functional or pseudogenic. Alongside the repertoire data, information on donor age, sex, ethnicity and CMV serostatus was compiled.

The protocol used for the library was the immunoSEQ multiplex PCR assay. A mixture of 60 forward primers for TCR Vbeta segments and 13 reverse primers for TCR Jbeta segments was used in the multiplex PCR. Amplification of the CDR3 region of rearranged TCR beta genes was performed with a multiplex PCR assay on genomic DNA. On the Illumina HiSeq System, the amplified TCR beta libraries were sequenced as 87-base-pair reads. The source study handled its data this way. Across the 670 or so repertoires, a later analysis counted roughly 84 million unique TCR beta chains, roughly 11 million of which were shared by at least two donors. Raw reads were error-corrected and collapsed into unique sequences with a nearest-neighbor algorithm that merged closely related sequences to remove PCR and sequencing errors. CDR3 sequences were aligned to IMGT reference sequences to assign V, D and J gene segments. For a sequence to be retained, a match of at least six nucleotides was required to both a V gene segment and a J gene segment. Rearrangements were classified as productive when the CDR3 lacked stop codons and remained in frame with V and J, and all other rearrangements were classified as non-productive. Following IMGT convention, CDR3 was defined as the stretch from the second conserved V-encoded cysteine up to the conserved J-encoded phenylalanine. The earlier analysis of 587 of the donors excluded any sequence lacking an unambiguous match to a single V gene segment. In an earlier analysis of approximately 590 of the donors, a V segment was called functional when productive rearrangements were above 56.7%, and segregating when the standard deviation between donors exceeded 5%. A statistical classification framework was built for diagnosing cytomegalovirus status from the catalog of TCR beta chain sequences. V and J gene assignment, in a later analysis, came from comparing TCR nucleotide sequences with IMGT/GENE-DB human TR gene sequences. A later analysis assigned CDR3 sequences and most-parsimonious VDJ recombination scenarios with the TCRdist pipeline. In a later analysis, each TCR beta chain was defined by its CDR3 amino acid sequence together with its V-gene family, and reads lacking a unique V-gene family were excluded. In a later analysis, around 600 highly shared, low-generation-probability nucleotide sequences were removed to address suspected cross-contamination and a sequencing artifact. A later analysis calculated a clonal expansion index for each public chain from normalized within-repertoire ranks of inferred template counts. In a later analysis, generation probabilities were computed using a VDJ recombination model fitted to out-of-frame rearrangements, and the results were checked against IGoR. In a later analysis, TCR-TCR, TCR-HLA and TCR-CMV co-occurrence was scored with hypergeometric tests, and a repertoire-size bias correction was applied to TCR pairs. In a later analysis, false discovery rates were estimated by permuting HLA or CMV assignments 20 times. In a later analysis, co-occurring TCRs were grouped with DBSCAN, and TCRdist sequence similarity was added when clustering was performed within HLA-allele-positive subsets. Repertoires with fewer than 30,000 or more than 120,000 public chains were left out of co-occurrence clustering, as were a handful of repertoires with anomalous nucleotide sharing. TCRdb provides this immuneACCESS table in a form limited to in-frame rearrangements. Some clones are lacking; in checked studies, under half of them reflect an unresolved V gene, and why the rest are absent is not known. V and J calls and clone size are copied from that table; D and trimming were computed from the DNA. This sample comprises about 160,000 clones, roughly 80% of them detected only once. The ten largest clones take up about 12% of the sample.

What the study reported, not specific to this receptor: Roughly uniform sequencing depth across donors was assumed in presence/absence analyses, although this assumption may not hold. The authors suggested that the approach could potentially be extended to other disease states and immunological phenotypes. Around 16 rarely observed V segments, including chromosome 9 orphons, were excluded from the earlier analysis of approximately 500 of the donors because counts were too low. Most TCR sequences were seen in very few donors, while some public TCRs were found in many individuals. A cluster of highly shared sequence variants was judged likely to represent a technical artifact of the sequencing pipeline. Compared with the approximately 700-donor mean, donors in an Asian-associated ancestry cluster had fewer N-insertions in productive TCRs, according to a later genetic analysis. According to a later analysis, TCR association rates differed among HLA loci, with DRB1 alleles showing the most associated TCRs and HLA-C alleles showing the fewest. This cohort had only TCR beta chains sequenced, and the lack of alpha or paired-chain data limited which features could be detected. CMV serostatus was the only immune exposure information available for the cohort. A later analysis found that HLA-associated TCR beta chains were more clonally expanded and had lower generation probabilities than equally common non-associated chains. Several of the top co-occurrence clusters appeared to be linked to parvovirus B19, influenza, CMV and Epstein-Barr virus, according to a later analysis. In an earlier analysis of more than 500 of the donors, most TCR beta V segments appeared in productive rearrangements about 87% or about 30% of the time, broadly matching IMGT annotations. According to a later analysis, most CMV-associated TCR beta chains appeared to be HLA-restricted, and the HLA associations seemed to be driven largely by CMV exposure. A further reported finding was that TCR beta sequences accurately predicted the HLA-A and HLA-B alleles for most subjects in the first cohort. Because HLA typing was missing for some donors at each locus, association tests included only the typed subset. The study listed 150 to 200 TCR beta chains as associated with cytomegalovirus. In vitro tests confirmed that a few of the cytomegalovirus-associated TCR beta chains recognize cytomegalovirus antigens. A later analysis associated about 18,000 TCR beta sequences with specific HLA alleles at a false discovery rate of 0.05. Assigning TCR associations to individual alleles was difficult when HLA alleles, especially DR and DQ, strongly co-occurred. The classifier was reported to diagnose cytomegalovirus status with high specificity and sensitivity in both the original and validation cohorts. Linkage disequilibrium might explain the correlated functional status among segregating V segments, but an unknown experimental factor could not be excluded. In a later genetic analysis, a missense DCLRE1C variant was associated with V-gene and J-gene trimming of TCR beta chains, and the association was replicated in an independent cohort.

The receptor was derived from a man between 35 and 55 years old in good health and CMV-seropositive. Sequencing used PBMCs.

The CDR3 reads as follows: CASSIGGAPYGYTF. Here is the DNA: TGTGCCAGCAGCATAGGGGGGGCCCCCTATGGCTACACCTTC. The rearrangement joined TRBV5-4 to TRBJ1-2; a weak D assignment points to TRBD1 (6 bases agree). CDR1 and CDR2 (SGHNT, YYREEE) derive from the germline V gene (reference sequence). The V and J ends are trimmed by 4 bases and 4 bases, leaving 14 bases between them. The CDR3 runs 14 residues from the cysteine to the phenylalanine. Here the CDR3 DNA is all that survives: 42 bases in frame from base 1. The reference TRBV5-4 and TRBJ1-2 proteins fill in what lies around the CDR3, so the full variable domain reads ETGVTQSPTHLIKTRGQQVTLRCSSQSGHNTVSWYQQALGQGPQFIFQYYREEENGRGNFPPRFSGLQFPNYSSELNVNALELDDSALYLCASSIGGAPYGYTFGSGTRLTVV.